Following are 26 T cell receptor beta chains from one sample sequenced in a study of cytomegalovirus exposure and HLA in healthy donors. The PCR was carried out with 60 Vbeta primers and 13 Jbeta primers. Method: immunoSEQ multiplex PCR; TCRdb's copy keeps in-frame clones and lacks some. The sample lists around 200,000 clones, roughly 82% occurring once. Sequencing was carried out using PBMCs. Every receptor here comes from a man in his forties or fifties in good health and CMV-seropositive.

The V call is TRBV11-1, the J call TRBJ2-3; 9 positions match TRBD2. CDR1 SGHAT and CDR2 FQDESV come from the germline V gene (reference sequence). Trimming cost V 6 bases and J 7 bases; bases outside gene matches: 11. This CDR3 spans 15 amino acids. CDR3 nucleotides: TGTGCCAGCAGTTCCCCCGGGACTAGCATAAATACGCAGTATTTT. Its translation: CASSSPGTSINTQYF. The full variable domain, completed using reference TRBV11-1 and TRBJ2-3, is EAEVAQSPRYKITEKSQAVAFWCDPISGHATLYWYRQILGQGPELLVQFQDESVVDDSQLPKDRFSAERLKGVDSTLKIQPAELGDSAMYLCASSSPGTSINTQYFGPGTRLTVL.

The chain uses TRBV7-8 and TRBJ1-5; 7 bases are shared with TRBD1. Trimming removed 5 bases from V and 2 bases from J; junction bases left unmatched: 9. This CDR3 is built from 16 residues. Germline CDR1 reads SGHVS; CDR2 reads FQNEAQ. DNA of the CDR3: TGTGCCAGCAGCGGATCGGTGGGGACAGGCAATCAGCCCCAGCATTTT. Its protein is CASSGSVGTGNQPQHF.

The chain couples TRBV2 to TRBJ1-2; no clear D gene. Per the germline V gene, CDR1 is SNHLY and CDR2 is FYNNEI. The CDR3 totals 14 residues. Trimming took off 6 bases at V and 7 bases at J, with 18 bases between the two ends. CDR3 protein: CASRKKTSPSGYTF. The CDR3 DNA is TGTGCCAGCAGGAAGAAAACATCGCCTTCTGGCTACACCTTC.

The chain uses TRBV18 and TRBJ2-6; 7 positions match TRBD1. V lost 3 bases and J lost 3; bases outside the gene matches: 8. The CDR3 loop spans 17 amino acids. From germline, CDR1 is KGHSH and CDR2 LQKENI. The CDR3 sequence is CASSPPDRPFGANVLTF. Written as DNA, the CDR3 is TGTGCCAGCTCACCCCCGGACAGGCCTTTTGGGGCCAACGTCCTGACTTTC.

J is TRBJ2-1 and V is TRBV5-1; TRBD2 aligns across 11 bases. The CDR3 length is 15 residues. V lost 3 bases to trimming and J lost 6 bases; unmatched junction nucleotides: 5. The germline V gene has CDR1 SGHRS and CDR2 YFSETQ. DNA of the CDR3: TGCGCCAGCAGCTCGACCGGGACTAGCGGCAATGAGCAGTTCTTC. This gives the protein CASSSTGTSGNEQFF.

The rearrangement uses TRBV18 and TRBJ1-5; 7 nucleotides align to TRBD1. The CDR3 is 16 residues long. Trimming at V came to 4 bases and at J to 3 bases, leaving 9 bases not matched to a gene. Germline V gene sequence: CDR1 KGHSH, CDR2 LQKENI. The chain's CDR3 is CASSRNTGVPNQPQHF. In nucleotides, the CDR3 is TGTGCCAGCTCACGAAACACAGGGGTCCCCAATCAGCCCCAGCATTTT.

The rearrangement uses TRBV25-1 and TRBJ1-2; 9 bases agree with TRBD1. CDR1 and CDR2 from the germline V gene are MGHDK and SYGVNS. The V gene end was trimmed by 2 bases and the J gene end by 4 bases; junction bases not matched to a gene: 5. CDR3 length: 15 amino acids. This chain's CDR3 is CASSEPGQGFYGYTF. DNA of the CDR3: TGTGCCAGCAGTGAACCGGGACAGGGATTCTATGGCTACACCTTC.

The V gene is TRBV25-1, the J gene TRBJ2-7; 10 bases are shared with TRBD1. J lost 2 bases, V lost 4 bases, and 5 bases had no gene match. This CDR3 is 15 amino acids long. Germline CDR1 is MGHDK and CDR2 is SYGVNS. In nucleotides, the CDR3 is TGTGCCAGCAGTGCGGACAGGGGGATTACCTACGAGCAGTACTTC. Translating it yields CASSADRGITYEQYF.

This chain joins TRBV6-5 and TRBJ2-7, with a possible D match to TRBD2 (6 bases). V was pared by 0 bases and J by 3 bases, with 9 bases between. There are 14 residues in the CDR3. CDR1 MNHEY and CDR2 SVGAGI come from the germline V gene. CDR3 DNA: TGTGCCAGCAGTTACTCGCCGGGGGACTACGAGCAGTACGTC. Its translation is CASSYSPGDYEQYV.

The CDR3 bases are TGTGCCAGCAGCTTGACCGGGACAGGGGGCTATGGCTACACCTTC. This gives the protein CASSLTGTGGYGYTF. The gene calls are TRBV5-8 and TRBJ1-2; TRBD1 matches 11 bases. The ends lost 1 base at V and 4 bases at J; junction bases unmatched: 3. The CDR3 runs 15 residues. CDR1 and CDR2 (germline): SGHTS, YDEGEE.

CDR3 coding DNA: TGTGCCAGCAGCCAAGGGGACACTAACACCGGGGAGCTGTTTTTT. As protein: CASSQGDTNTGELFF. This chain joins TRBV4-2 and TRBJ2-2, with a weak D call TRBD1 (6 bases). CDR3 length: 15 residues. V was pared by 1 base and J by 2 bases, with 8 bases between. Germline CDR1 LGHNA, CDR2 YNFKEQ.

The genes are TRBV29-1 and TRBJ2-2; 9 bases line up with TRBD1. Looked up from germline, CDR1 is SQVTM and CDR2 is ANQGSEA. The length of the CDR3 is 15 residues. Trimming removed 8 bases from V and 1 base from J; junction bases left unmatched: 8. In DNA form, the CDR3 reads TGCAGCATTTTCCCGGGACAGGGGAACACCGGGGAGCTGTTTTTT. Translating gives CSIFPGQGNTGELFF.

The chain joins TRBV15 to TRBJ2-1; D possibly corresponds to TRBD2 (5 bases). Trimming cost V 1 base and J 8 bases, with 12 bases left between them. Germline V gives CDR1 LNHNV, CDR2 YYDKDF (reference sequence). The CDR3 covers 14 residues. DNA of the CDR3: TGTGCCACCAGCAGAGTAGGGCTAGCCGATGAGCAGTTCTTC. Its translation: CATSRVGLADEQFF.

The chain employs TRBV10-1 and TRBJ2-3; weak D call: TRBD1 (5 bases). The CDR3 runs 15 residues. Trimming pared 2 bases from V and 2 bases from J, leaving 11 bases between. The germline V gene has CDR1 WNHNN and CDR2 SYGVQD (reference sequence). The CDR3 bases are TGCGCCAGCAGTGAGAGGGGCGGCACCACAGATACGCAGTATTTT. Residues: CASSERGGTTDTQYF.

This sequence joins TRBV6-5 and TRBJ2-1; 7 bases fit TRBD1. Germline V gene sequence: CDR1 MNHEY, CDR2 SVGAGI. This CDR3 has 15 amino acids. Trimming removed 8 bases from V and 0 bases from J; junction bases left unmatched: 7. For the CDR3, the DNA is TGTGCCAGCCGACGGGACAGAAGCTCCTACAATGAGCAGTTCTTC. Translating it yields CASRRDRSSYNEQFF.

This chain's CDR3 is CASSLRGTGTSGNEQFF. The DNA of the CDR3 is TGTGCCAGCAGTTTACGGGGAACCGGGACTAGCGGGAATGAGCAGTTCTTC. This chain joins TRBV27 and TRBJ2-1; TRBD2 aligns across 12 bases. CDR1 is MNHEY, CDR2 SMNVEV, per germline (reference sequence). The V gene end was trimmed by 2 bases and the J gene end by 7 bases; junction bases not matched to a gene: 9. There are 17 residues in the CDR3.

V is TRBV2 and J is TRBJ1-5, with 8 bases fitting TRBD1. This CDR3 contains 16 residues. Germline V gene data show CDR1 as SNHLY and CDR2 as FYNNEI. The V gene end was trimmed by 4 bases and the J gene end by 4 bases; junction bases not matched to a gene: 9. The CDR3 region has the DNA TGTGCCAGCAGTGCCAGGACAGGGTTGACGAATCAGCCCCAGCATTTT. It yields the protein CASSARTGLTNQPQHF. The entire variable domain, with the rest obtained from reference TRBV2 and TRBJ1-5, is as follows: EPEVTQTPSHQVTQMGQEVILRCVPISNHLYFYWYRQILGQKVEFLVSFYNNEISEKSEIFDDQFSVERPDGSNFTLKIRSTKLEDSAMYFCASSARTGLTNQPQHFGDGTRLSIL.

This clone was observed a single time. The CDR3 loop is CASSDRLGASTEAFF. CDR3 DNA: TGTGCCAGCAGCGACCGTCTAGGGGCGTCCACTGAAGCTTTCTTT. This chain connects TRBV9 to TRBJ1-1; tentative D call: TRBD1 (5 bases). The germline V gene encodes CDR1 SGDLS and CDR2 YYNGEE. The CDR3 is made up of 15 amino acids. V was trimmed by 3 bases and J by 4 bases, leaving 16 bases between them. The complete variable domain, with remaining parts taken from reference TRBV9 and TRBJ1-1, reads DSGVTQTPKHLITATGQRVTLRCSPRSGDLSVYWYQQSLDQGLQFLIQYYNGEERAKGNILERFSAQQFPDLHSELNLSSLELGDSALYFCASSDRLGASTEAFFGQGTRLTVV.

This CDR3 reads CASSLDLPGQLAKNIQYF. The CDR3 bases are TGCGCCAGCAGCTTAGACTTACCGGGACAGCTAGCCAAAAACATTCAGTACTTC. V and J are TRBV5-1 and TRBJ2-4; 7 bases are shared with TRBD1. The V segment lost 2 bases and the J segment 0 bases; nucleotides outside the gene matches: 11. The CDR3 consists of 18 residues. The V gene's germline CDR1 is SGHRS and CDR2 YFSETQ.

The V call is TRBV9, the J call TRBJ2-1, with TRBD2 identical over 7 bases. After removal of 3 bases from V and 2 bases from J, the junction contained 14 bases not matched to a gene. The V gene's germline CDR1 is SGDLS and CDR2 YYNGEE. This CDR3 region has 18 residues. The CDR3 DNA is TGTGCCAGCAGCGCCCACTCCGATTGGGAGGGCACCTACAATGAGCAGTTCTTC. Amino acid sequence: CASSAHSDWEGTYNEQFF.

This chain links TRBV29-1 with TRBJ2-7; tentative D call: TRBD1 (6 bases). This CDR3 has 15 residues. Trimming removed 4 bases at V and 2 bases at J, with 18 bases between. Germline V gene sequence: CDR1 SQVTM, CDR2 ANQGSEA. This CDR3 reads CSVGADRKSPYEQYF. The CDR3, as DNA: TGCAGCGTTGGGGCCGACAGGAAGTCTCCCTACGAGCAGTACTTC.

This clone was recorded once. The chain links TRBV11-2 to TRBJ2-1, with TRBD1 as a possible D gene (6 bases). The V gene's germline CDR1 is SGHAT and CDR2 FQNNGV. CDR3 size: 14 residues. The V end lost 5 bases, the J end lost 8 bases, and 16 bases lay between the germline ends. The CDR3 is CASSPQGTLDEQFF. The CDR3 nucleotides read TGTGCCAGCAGCCCACAGGGTACGTTGGATGAGCAGTTCTTC.

The chain joins TRBV6-1 to TRBJ1-1; a possible D gene is TRBD1 (6 bases). The germline gives CDR1 MNHNS, CDR2 SASEGT. With 6 bases removed from V and 4 bases from J, the gap between germline ends came to 12 bases. The CDR3 contains 13 residues. The CDR3 is CASRTQGFTEAFF. DNA for the CDR3: TGTGCCAGCAGAACACAGGGTTTCACTGAAGCTTTCTTT.

This clone was seen a few times. The chain links TRBV7-6 to TRBJ1-4; D gene unclear. This CDR3 has 15 residues. Germline lookup yields CDR1 SGHVS and CDR2 FNYEAQ. V was cut by 5 bases and J by 8 bases, with 18 bases left in between. The CDR3 is CASSTGWGVGEKLFF. As DNA, the CDR3 is TGTGCCAGCAGCACCGGATGGGGAGTTGGGGAAAAACTGTTTTTT. Drawing the rest from reference TRBV7-6 and TRBJ1-4, the complete variable domain is GAGVSQSPRYKVTKRGQDVALRCDPISGHVSLYWYRQALGQGPEFLTYFNYEAQQDKSGLPNDRFSAERPEGSISTLTIQRTEQRDSAMYRCASSTGWGVGEKLFFGSGTQLSVL.

V usage is TRBV6-6 and J usage is TRBJ1-5; no firm D call. Germline V lookup: CDR1 MNHNY, CDR2 SVGAGI (reference sequence). The V end lost 2 bases, the J end lost 5 bases, and 13 bases lay between the germline ends. The CDR3 spans 15 residues. The CDR3 loop is CASSYREPGHQPQHF. The CDR3 DNA follows: TGTGCCAGCAGTTACCGGGAACCGGGTCATCAGCCCCAGCATTTT.

The rearrangement uses TRBV30 and TRBJ2-1; weak D call: TRBD1 (6 bases). The germline gives CDR1 GTSNPN, CDR2 SVGIG (reference sequence). There are 15 residues in the CDR3. Trimming stripped 5 bases from V and 0 bases from J, with 14 bases between. CDR3 protein: CAWSPGTSSYNEQFF. CDR3 DNA sequence: TGTGCCTGGTCCCCCGGGACATCCTCCTACAATGAGCAGTTCTTC.